This TCR beta chain was documented in a study of CD8 T cells in ankylosing spondylitis. From the 5' RACE reads, TCRdb called clonotypes with MiXCR, one entry per CDR3 protein. This table has 200,000 to 250,000 distinct CDR3 sequences, 15% to 20% appearing once. General study results and limits: A TCR beta motif of several highly homologous variants appeared characteristic of ankylosing spondylitis blood.

This clonotype has only a few counts. Its specificity is not known. Unmatched junction bases numbered 5, after V lost 8 bases and J lost 3 bases. In germline, CDR1 is SEHNR, CDR2 FQNEAQ (reference sequence). The CDR3 extends over 13 amino acids. This rearrangement joins TRBV7-9 to TRBJ1-1; 8 bases agree with TRBD1. The sample comprised blood, either unsorted or a sorted T cell fraction (not recorded which). The origin of this receptor is a male donor with ankylosing spondylitis. The CDR3 spells CASATGEYTEAFF. The CDR3, as DNA: TGTGCCAGCGCGACAGGGGAGTACACTGAAGCTTTCTTT.